One and the same sample provided the 23 T cell receptor beta chains below, sequenced in a study of PD-L1 blockade in urothelial cancer. TCRdb keeps only in-frame clones here, not all; method: immunoSEQ multiplex PCR. The sample lists fewer than 40,000 clones, roughly 90% seen once, with approximately 8.3% in the top ten. The source was PBMCs, collected around atezolizumab (anti-PD-L1) treatment. The receptors were gathered from a man between 65 and 79 years old with urothelial cancer.

This chain links TRBV11-2 with TRBJ2-2, with D unclear. The ends were cut back, 5 bases at V and 0 bases at J, with 13 bases in the middle. Germline V gene data show CDR1 as SGHAT and CDR2 as FQNNGV. The CDR3 is 16 amino acids. The CDR3 loop is CASSPLKQANTGELFF. CDR3 coding DNA: TGTGCCAGCAGCCCACTCAAGCAGGCGAACACCGGGGAGCTGTTTTTT. The whole variable domain, filled in from reference TRBV11-2 and TRBJ2-2, reads EAGVAQSPRYKIIEKRQSVAFWCNPISGHATLYWYQQILGQGPKLLIQFQNNGVVDDSQLPKDRFSAERLKGVDSTLKIQPAKLEDSAVYLCASSPLKQANTGELFFGEGSRLTVL.

V gene TRBV5-1 combines with J gene TRBJ2-1, with 7 bases fitting TRBD1. The CDR3 length is 16 residues. With 4 bases clipped from V and 0 bases from J, the junction kept 7 bases outside the gene matches. The germline gives CDR1 SGHRS, CDR2 YFSETQ. The CDR3 DNA reads as TGCGCCAGCAGCCATCAGGGGGTCTCCTCCTACAATGAGCAGTTCTTC. Translation: CASSHQGVSSYNEQFF.

This chain links TRBV28 with TRBJ1-5; 9 positions agree with TRBD1. From germline, CDR1 is MDHEN and CDR2 SYDVKM. The CDR3 consists of 19 residues. V dropped 1 base and J dropped 2; count of bases not matched to a gene: 12. CDR3 DNA: TGTGCCAGCAGTTTATTTTATCGAGGACAGGGGCAGGGCAATCAGCCCCAGCATTTT. It codes for CASSLFYRGQGQGNQPQHF.

The chain recombines TRBV6-5 with TRBJ2-1; the D gene is possibly TRBD2 (6 bases). Trimming cost V 6 bases and J 8 bases, with 17 bases left between them. This CDR3 comprises 14 residues. Germline V gene data show CDR1 as MNHEY and CDR2 as SVGAGI. CDR3 DNA sequence: TGTGCCAGCAGGGCCGGGACTCATAGCGATGAGCAGTTCTTC. Translated, it gives CASRAGTHSDEQFF.

The chain has TRBV7-8 and TRBJ1-1; no clear D. Trimming cost V 1 base and J 6 bases, with 6 bases left between them. Germline loops: CDR1 SGHVS, CDR2 FQNEAQ. The CDR3 runs to 12 residues. The CDR3, as DNA: TGTGCCAGCAGCTTAGACGGTGCTGAAGCTTTCTTT. Translation: CASSLDGAEAFF.

The chain combines TRBV5-1 with TRBJ2-3; TRBD2 matches at 11 bases. CDR1 SGHRS and CDR2 YFSETQ come from the germline V gene. This CDR3 contains 19 residues. Germline trimming cut 2 bases from V and 0 bases from J; bases unmatched to any gene: 11. The CDR3 region has the DNA TGCGCCAGCAGCTTCCCTGGGGCTAGCGGGAGGCCTAGCACAGATACGCAGTATTTT. Protein product: CASSFPGASGRPSTDTQYF.

The V call is TRBV6-1, the J call TRBJ2-1; TRBD1 might be the D (5 bases). The CDR3 loop spans 12 amino acids. V was shortened by 7 bases and J by 3 bases, with 7 bases between the two germline ends. The germline CDR1 and CDR2 sequences are MNHNS and SASEGT. The CDR3: CASNRIYNEQFF. CDR3 sequence (DNA): TGTGCCAGCAACAGGATCTACAATGAGCAGTTCTTC.

The rearrangement links TRBV7-9 to TRBJ2-7, with TRBD2 matching 8 bases. V was pared by 0 bases and J by 5 bases, with 12 bases of the junction left unmatched. This CDR3 is 17 amino acids long. Germline V gene sequence: CDR1 SEHNR, CDR2 FQNEAQ (reference sequence). CDR3 DNA sequence: TGTGCCAGCAGCTTAGCCCTTGGACTAGCCGAGAAGAACGAGCAGTACTTC. Translated: CASSLALGLAEKNEQYF.

The chain joins TRBV9 to TRBJ2-1, with 8 bases fitting TRBD2. The CDR3 spans 16 residues. CDR1 SGDLS and CDR2 YYNGEE come from the germline V gene. J was trimmed by 11 bases and V by 0 bases; bases with no gene match: 13. The CDR3 sequence is CASSVGSRAGVAKQFF. CDR3 nucleotides: TGTGCCAGCAGCGTAGGATCTCGAGCGGGAGTGGCAAAGCAGTTCTTC.

V and J are TRBV27 and TRBJ1-3; 10 nucleotides line up with TRBD1. The junction had 7 bases not matched to a gene; V was cut back by 8 bases and J by 0 bases. The CDR3 is 16 residues long. Germline CDR1 MNHEY, CDR2 SMNVEV (reference sequence). As DNA, the CDR3 is TGTGCCAGCGGAAGCCGGGACAGGGGCTCTGGAAACACCATATATTTT. Its protein product is CASGSRDRGSGNTIYF.

The chain couples TRBV28 to TRBJ1-3; 7 bases fit TRBD1. The CDR3 totals 16 residues. Germline loops: CDR1 MDHEN, CDR2 SYDVKM. The junction had 14 bases not matched to a gene; V was cut back by 5 bases and J by 7 bases. CDR3 bases: TGTGCCAGCAGTCCCCTGGTGACAGGGTCGACGAACACCATATATTTT. Translating it yields CASSPLVTGSTNTIYF. Full variable domain (rest looked up from reference TRBV28 and TRBJ1-3): DVKVTQSSRYLVKRTGEKVFLECVQDMDHENMFWYRQDPGLGLRLIYFSYDVKMKEKGDIPEGYSVSREKKERFSLILESASTNQTSMYLCASSPLVTGSTNTIYFGEGSWLTVV.

The J gene is TRBJ2-7, the V gene TRBV11-3; D call uncertain. Germline V gene data show CDR1 as SGHNT and CDR2 as YENEEA. The length of the CDR3 is 14 residues. Trimming stripped 1 base from V and 1 base from J, with 8 bases between. CDR3 loop: CASSLGRMSYEQYF. For the CDR3, the DNA is TGTGCCAGCAGCTTAGGGCGGATGTCCTACGAGCAGTACTTC.

The V call is TRBV19, the J call TRBJ2-1; D possibly corresponds to TRBD1 (7 bases). Germline loops: CDR1 LNHDA, CDR2 SQIVND (reference sequence). The CDR3 runs to 16 residues. V lost 1 base and J 9 bases, leaving 19 bases between the germline ends. As DNA, the CDR3 is TGTGCCAGTAGTATAGTTAGTCGCGGAGGGGGCGGTGAGCAGTTCTTC. Translating it yields CASSIVSRGGGGEQFF. Filled out from reference TRBV19 and TRBJ2-1, the complete variable domain reads DGGITQSPKYLFRKEGQNVTLSCEQNLNHDAMYWYRQDPGQGLRLIYYSQIVNDFQKGDIAEGYSVSREKKESFPLTVTSAQKNPTAFYLCASSIVSRGGGGEQFFGPGTRLTVL.

This clone was observed a handful of times. The chain links TRBV7-9 to TRBJ2-1; 11 positions match TRBD1. Germline values: CDR1 SEHNR, CDR2 FQNEAQ (reference sequence). The CDR3 is 14 amino acids. V lost 3 bases, J lost 6 bases, and 1 base stayed unmatched. In DNA, the CDR3 is TGTGCCAGCAGCTTCGGGACAGGGGGCAATGAGCAGTTCTTC. Its translation: CASSFGTGGNEQFF.

The chain links TRBV7-9 to TRBJ1-1; D unresolved. The V end lost 5 bases, the J end lost 0 bases, and 7 bases lay between the germline ends. Per germline, CDR1 SEHNR and CDR2 FQNEAQ (reference sequence). The CDR3 consists of 13 residues. This CDR3 is CASSLDMNTEAFF. CDR3 coding DNA: TGTGCCAGCAGCCTCGACATGAACACTGAAGCTTTCTTT. The full variable domain, completed using reference TRBV7-9 and TRBJ1-1, is DTGVSQNPRHKITKRGQNVTFRCDPISEHNRLYWYRQTLGQGPEFLTYFQNEAQLEKSRLLSDRFSAERPKGSFSTLEIQRTEQGDSAMYLCASSLDMNTEAFFGQGTRLTVV.

CDR3 sequence reads: CASTGTSGGLYNEQFF. In DNA form, the CDR3 reads TGTGCCAGCACCGGGACTAGCGGGGGACTCTACAATGAGCAGTTCTTC. The chain links TRBV2 to TRBJ2-1, with 14 bases matching TRBD2. Germline V gives CDR1 SNHLY, CDR2 FYNNEI. The CDR3 is 16 residues long. Trimming took 7 bases from V and 3 from J; bases not matched to a gene: 5. Based on the CDR3 plus reference TRBV2 and TRBJ2-1, the full variable domain is EPEVTQTPSHQVTQMGQEVILRCVPISNHLYFYWYRQILGQKVEFLVSFYNNEISEKSEIFDDQFSVERPDGSNFTLKIRSTKLEDSAMYFCASTGTSGGLYNEQFFGPGTRLTVL.

This chain uses TRBV6-5 with TRBJ1-2; no definite D call. This CDR3 comprises 15 residues. Trimming pared 6 bases from V and 0 bases from J, leaving 14 bases between. Germline lookup yields CDR1 MNHEY and CDR2 SVGAGI. The CDR3 spells CASRPPGRANYGYTF. DNA of the CDR3: TGTGCCAGCAGGCCCCCGGGGAGAGCTAACTATGGCTACACCTTC.

V is TRBV28 and J is TRBJ1-5; 8 nucleotides agree with TRBD1. CDR1 and CDR2 (germline): MDHEN, SYDVKM. The CDR3 runs 15 residues. J was trimmed by 4 bases and V by 3 bases; bases with no gene match: 5. Here the CDR3 reads CASSFQGARNQPQHF. CDR3 nucleotides: TGTGCCAGCAGTTTCCAGGGGGCTAGAAATCAGCCCCAGCATTTT. The full variable domain, rest sourced from reference TRBV28 and TRBJ1-5, is DVKVTQSSRYLVKRTGEKVFLECVQDMDHENMFWYRQDPGLGLRLIYFSYDVKMKEKGDIPEGYSVSREKKERFSLILESASTNQTSMYLCASSFQGARNQPQHFGDGTRLSIL.

The rearrangement uses TRBV18 and TRBJ1-2; D is ambiguous. CDR1 is KGHSH, CDR2 LQKENI, per germline. V was cut by 0 bases and J by 4 bases, with 15 bases left in between. CDR3 length: 16 residues. The CDR3 sequence is CASSPPNGMMGYGYTF. The DNA for the CDR3 is TGTGCCAGCTCACCACCAAACGGGATGATGGGCTATGGCTACACCTTC.

This chain links TRBV28 with TRBJ1-4; D is unclear. Trimming left V 2 bases short and J 4 bases short, with 8 bases between. Germline CDR1 MDHEN, CDR2 SYDVKM. This CDR3 is built from 14 residues. CDR3 sequence: CASSLTANNEKLFF. The CDR3 DNA reads as TGTGCCAGCAGTTTAACAGCTAATAATGAAAAACTGTTTTTT. Looking up the rest from reference TRBV28 and TRBJ1-4 gives the full variable domain: DVKVTQSSRYLVKRTGEKVFLECVQDMDHENMFWYRQDPGLGLRLIYFSYDVKMKEKGDIPEGYSVSREKKERFSLILESASTNQTSMYLCASSLTANNEKLFFGSGTQLSVL.

J is TRBJ2-7 and V is TRBV7-9; tentative D call: TRBD1 (5 bases). The ends were cut back, 8 bases at V and 4 bases at J, with 6 bases in the middle. In germline, CDR1 is SEHNR, CDR2 FQNEAQ (reference sequence). The CDR3 runs 10 residues. The CDR3 loop is CASQGYEQYF. In nucleotides, the CDR3 is TGTGCCAGCCAGGGTTACGAGCAGTACTTC.

V is TRBV10-3 and J is TRBJ2-2; 15 nucleotides agree with TRBD2. Looked up from germline, CDR1 is ENHRY and CDR2 is SYGVKD. The CDR3 runs 17 residues. With V trimmed by 4 bases and J by 4 bases, 4 bases remained unmatched. CDR3 sequence reads: CAISGTSGRAITGELFF. The DNA for the CDR3 is TGTGCCATCAGTGGGACTAGCGGGAGGGCCATCACCGGGGAGCTGTTTTTT.

The V call is TRBV11-3, the J call TRBJ2-1; 8 positions agree with TRBD2. The V gene's germline CDR1 is SGHNT and CDR2 YENEEA. The CDR3 is made up of 15 amino acids. With 2 bases clipped from V and 9 bases from J, the junction kept 9 bases outside the gene matches. The CDR3 DNA reads TGTGCCAGCAGCTTATCGATTAGCGGGAACGCTGAGCAGTTCTTC. It codes for CASSLSISGNAEQFF.